Below are 4 T cell receptor beta chains sequenced from a single sample in a study of T cell repertoires in cytomegalovirus infection. These receptors' antigens are unknown. Each CDR3 protein is one row after TCRdb ran MiXCR on the reads. The table has some 310,000 distinct CDR3 sequences, about 25% seen once. Sequenced material: cultured PBMCs, taken from culture after CMV antigen stimulation. The source of these receptors is a human donor in good health (CMV status not recorded). Some clones in this sample may be carry-over from other donors' samples.

This clonotype was recorded many times. The chain uses TRBV7-9 and TRBJ2-7; 9 bases align to TRBD2. V shed 11 bases and J 5 bases; nucleotides not matched to a gene: 10. The CDR3 is 13 amino acids. Germline CDR1 reads SEHNR; CDR2 reads FQNEAQ (reference sequence). The CDR3 spells CALGREGQNEQYF. Written as DNA, the CDR3 is TGTGCCCTCGGGCGGGAGGGCCAGAACGAGCAGTACTTC.

This clonotype showed up just a few times. The J gene is TRBJ2-7, the V gene TRBV10-3, with unresolved D. This CDR3 contains 11 residues. Germline values: CDR1 ENHRY, CDR2 SYGVKD. The V and J ends lost 10 bases and 6 bases respectively, with 13 bases between them. The DNA of the CDR3 is TGTGCCACCGCTAACTTAGGCGAGCAGTACGTC. This encodes CATANLGEQYV.

As regards this clonotype: An end of the junction differs from the germline gene, which may be a read error. The chain links TRBV6-2 or TRBV6-3 to TRBJ2-3; 12 bases align to TRBD2. Germline CDR1 and CDR2: MNHEY and SVGEGT. This CDR3 has 18 residues. The CDR3 DNA reads TGTGCCAGCAGTTACTCCACCCGACTAGCGGGGGAGGGAGATACGCAGGATTTT. Protein: CASSYSTRLAGEGDTQDF.

The sample holds many counts of this clonotype. The chain links TRBV28 to TRBJ1-1; a possible D gene is TRBD1 (6 bases). The V and J ends lost 4 bases and 0 bases respectively, with 12 bases between them. Germline lookup yields CDR1 MDHEN and CDR2 SYDVKM. The CDR3 length is 15 residues. The CDR3 DNA follows: TGTGCCAGCAGTTCCTCCGGGACATTGAACACTGAAGCTTTCTTT. It is translated as CASSSSGTLNTEAFF.